Shown below are 25 T cell receptor beta chains from a single sample sequenced in a study of blood T cell repertoires in COVID-19. TCRdb keeps only in-frame clones here, not all; method: immunoSEQ multiplex PCR. Of around 130,000 clones listed, about 88% are singletons. The sample consisted of PBMCs or T cells enriched from blood (not recorded which). These receptor sequences come from a woman in her forties or fifties who had recovered from COVID-19.

This chain links TRBV5-1 with TRBJ2-1; 9 bases fit TRBD1. The trim removed 4 bases at V and 3 bases at J, leaving 5 bases unmatched. In germline, CDR1 is SGHRS, CDR2 YFSETQ. The CDR3 loop spans 15 amino acids. The chain's CDR3 is CASSAGQGNYNEQFF. For the CDR3, the DNA is TGCGCCAGCAGCGCCGGACAGGGGAACTACAATGAGCAGTTCTTC.

The gene calls are TRBV6-5 and TRBJ1-2, with D hard to call. Looked up from germline, CDR1 is MNHEY and CDR2 is SVGAGI. Between the trimmed V and J ends, which lost 2 bases and 4 bases, there was a span of 11 bases. The CDR3 consists of 14 residues. CDR3 sequence reads: CASSYGRAGYGYTF. The CDR3 coding sequence is TGTGCCAGCAGTTACGGGAGGGCTGGCTATGGCTACACCTTC.

This sequence joins TRBV5-1 and TRBJ2-3; 8 nucleotides match TRBD2. Germline values: CDR1 SGHRS, CDR2 YFSETQ. This CDR3 has 18 amino acids. Unmatched junction bases numbered 12, after V lost 2 bases and J lost 1 base. CDR3 nucleotides: TGCGCCAGCAGCTTCTCAACCCAACTAGCGGCTCGCACAGATACGCAGTATTTT. This gives the protein CASSFSTQLAARTDTQYF.

V is TRBV3-1 (or the pseudogene TRBV3-2) and J is TRBJ1-4; TRBD1 matches at 9 bases. V lost 6 bases and J lost 10; bases outside the gene matches: 12. The CDR3 runs to 15 residues. The germline V gene encodes CDR1 LGHDT and CDR2 YNNKEL (reference sequence). The CDR3 bases are TGTGCCAGCAGACCCCGCGGGACAGGGCAACGAAAACTGTTTTTT. This translates into CASRPRGTGQRKLFF.

J is TRBJ1-4 and V is TRBV6-5; 8 nucleotides match TRBD1. CDR1 MNHEY and CDR2 SVGAGI come from the germline V gene. The ends lost 8 bases at V and 7 bases at J; junction bases unmatched: 12. This CDR3 is 15 amino acids long. CDR3 DNA: TGTGCCAGCCACTATTTACGACAGGGGACTGAAAAACTGTTTTTT. Amino acid sequence: CASHYLRQGTEKLFF.

The rearrangement uses TRBV18 and TRBJ1-2, with TRBD1 matching over 7 bases. CDR3 length: 14 amino acids. Germline V CDR1 and CDR2: KGHSH, LQKENI. Losses at the gene ends were 3 bases for V and 4 bases for J; bases not matched to a gene: 5. The DNA for the CDR3 is TGTGCCAGCTCACCCGGACAGGACCCCTATGGCTACACCTTC. Protein sequence: CASSPGQDPYGYTF.

The chain is built from TRBV3-1 (or the pseudogene TRBV3-2) and TRBJ1-2, with D maybe TRBD1 (6 bases). The CDR3 runs 14 residues. The V gene's germline CDR1 is LGHDT and CDR2 YNNKEL (reference sequence). Trimming pared 8 bases from V and 3 bases from J, leaving 16 bases between. The CDR3 sequence is CASPWGGHDYGYTF. CDR3 DNA sequence: TGTGCCAGCCCCTGGGGGGGGCATGACTATGGCTACACCTTC.

The chain recombines TRBV7-9 with TRBJ2-2; D possibly corresponds to TRBD2 (6 bases). Germline loops: CDR1 SEHNR, CDR2 FQNEAQ (reference sequence). The CDR3 is 17 residues long. The ends were cut back, 5 bases at V and 3 bases at J, with 19 bases in the middle. CDR3 residues: CASSHQEGKDDTGELFF. The CDR3 DNA reads TGTGCCAGCAGCCATCAGGAGGGGAAGGATGACACCGGGGAGCTGTTTTTT.

The chain employs TRBV19 and TRBJ2-5; 12 bases are a match to TRBD2. The CDR3 contains 16 residues. The V and J ends lost 4 bases and 0 bases, in that order; junction bases with no gene match: 3. CDR1 and CDR2 (germline): LNHDA, SQIVND (reference sequence). CDR3 residues: CASSTTSGGHQETQYF. DNA for the CDR3: TGTGCCAGTAGTACGACTAGCGGGGGCCACCAAGAGACCCAGTACTTC.

The chain joins TRBV7-9 to TRBJ1-5; TRBD1 is a possible D gene (5 bases). This CDR3 spans 16 amino acids. The germline CDR1 and CDR2 sequences are SEHNR and FQNEAQ (reference sequence). V dropped 5 bases and J dropped 6 bases, with 20 bases sitting between them. Written as DNA, the CDR3 is TGTGCCAGCAGCCCACACGGGGGAAGTAACCCTCAGCCCCAGCATTTT. Translating it yields CASSPHGGSNPQPQHF.

This chain uses TRBV2 with TRBJ1-3, with D unresolved. The CDR3 covers 15 residues. V lost 6 bases, J lost 0 bases, and 12 bases lay in between. Germline CDR1 SNHLY, CDR2 FYNNEI. CDR3 residues: CASSASVHSGNTIYF. The CDR3 coding sequence is TGTGCCAGCAGCGCTTCAGTCCACTCTGGAAACACCATATATTTT. Using reference TRBV2 and TRBJ1-3 for the parts outside the CDR3, the full variable domain is EPEVTQTPSHQVTQMGQEVILRCVPISNHLYFYWYRQILGQKVEFLVSFYNNEISEKSEIFDDQFSVERPDGSNFTLKIRSTKLEDSAMYFCASSASVHSGNTIYFGEGSWLTVV.

The rearrangement joins TRBV2 to TRBJ2-1; the D is unclear. In germline, CDR1 is SNHLY, CDR2 FYNNEI. CDR3 size: 12 residues. Trimming removed 7 bases from V and 7 bases from J, with 11 bases in between. The CDR3 nucleotides read TGTGCCAGCAACACATTTCAAAATGAGCAGTTCTTC. Amino acid sequence: CASNTFQNEQFF.

The rearrangement joins TRBV6-1 to TRBJ1-5; D call uncertain. V lost 1 base to trimming and J lost 0 bases, with 13 bases between them. CDR1 MNHNS and CDR2 SASEGT come from the germline V gene. The CDR3 contains 17 residues. DNA of the CDR3: TGTGCCAGCAGTGAAGTTGGGCCGCCATATAGCAATCAGCCCCAGCATTTT. Translation gives CASSEVGPPYSNQPQHF.

The J gene is TRBJ2-7, the V gene TRBV9; D unclear. Germline V gene sequence: CDR1 SGDLS, CDR2 YYNGEE. The CDR3 extends over 13 amino acids. V was pared by 4 bases and J by 7 bases, with 15 bases between. The CDR3 DNA reads as TGTGCCAGCAGCCGTTCCAGCGCGCGGGAGCAGTACTTC. Protein sequence: CASSRSSAREQYF.

This clone has more than one count but fewer than ten. The chain joins TRBV7-9 to TRBJ1-1; the match to TRBD1 covers 7 bases. CDR3 length: 15 residues. Looked up from germline, CDR1 is SEHNR and CDR2 is FQNEAQ (reference sequence). V gave up 10 bases and J gave up 7 bases; unmatched junction bases: 18. The CDR3 is CATLRKAGGVYEAFF. In nucleotides, the CDR3 is TGTGCCACCCTAAGGAAGGCAGGGGGTGTGTATGAAGCTTTCTTT. Supplemented by reference TRBV7-9 and TRBJ1-1, the full variable domain reads DTGVSQNPRHKITKRGQNVTFRCDPISEHNRLYWYRQTLGQGPEFLTYFQNEAQLEKSRLLSDRFSAERPKGSFSTLEIQRTEQGDSAMYLCATLRKAGGVYEAFFGQGTRLTVV.

This clone was picked up one time. This chain uses TRBV27 with TRBJ1-5; a weak D match, TRBD1 (6 bases). This CDR3 is built from 16 residues. Germline V gene data show CDR1 as MNHEY and CDR2 as SMNVEV (reference sequence). V was clipped by 7 bases and J by 3 bases, with 19 bases between them. The CDR3 coding sequence is TGTGCCAGCATCGCGAGGGGGGGTTTGATCAATCAGCCCCAGCATTTT. Amino acids: CASIARGGLINQPQHF.

The chain recombines TRBV6-5 with TRBJ2-2, with 11 bases aligning to TRBD1. Trimming took 6 bases from V and 5 from J; bases not matched to a gene: 5. This CDR3 contains 15 residues. CDR1 is MNHEY and CDR2 is SVGAGI in the germline V gene. CDR3 DNA: TGTGCCAGCAGACCCGGGACAGGGGGTACCGGGGAGCTGTTTTTT. This sequence encodes CASRPGTGGTGELFF.

The V gene is TRBV10-1, the J gene TRBJ1-1, with a possible D match to TRBD1 (6 bases). Between the trimmed V and J ends, which lost 3 bases and 3 bases, there was a span of 14 bases. The CDR3 sequence is 15 residues long. Germline V gives CDR1 WNHNN, CDR2 SYGVQD (reference sequence). The DNA of the CDR3 is TGCGCCAGCAGTGAACAGGGCAAAAGGTACACTGAAGCTTTCTTT. This encodes CASSEQGKRYTEAFF.

The rearrangement uses TRBV7-2 and TRBJ1-1, with a tentative D call TRBD1 (5 bases). Germline V gives CDR1 SGHTA, CDR2 FQGNSA. CDR3 length: 15 amino acids. V was cut by 2 bases and J by 3 bases, with 13 bases left in between. The DNA of the CDR3 is TGTGCCAGCAGCTTATTGGGGCCGAGACACACTGAAGCTTTCTTT. This encodes CASSLLGPRHTEAFF.

This clone appeared a single time. The V and J genes are TRBV6-5 and TRBJ2-7; a possible D gene is TRBD1 (5 bases). Germline assignment: CDR1 MNHEY and CDR2 SVGAGI. V lost 2 bases and J lost 2, with 10 bases in between. The length of the CDR3 is 14 residues. The CDR3 region has the DNA TGTGCCAGCAGTTACGTTCAGGGTCCCTACGAGCAGTACTTC. Protein: CASSYVQGPYEQYF.

This chain uses TRBV7-8 with TRBJ1-2; no clear D gene. CDR3 length: 16 amino acids. The V end was cut by 5 bases, the J end by 2 bases, with 18 bases between. Germline-derived CDR1 and CDR2 are SGHVS and FQNEAQ. CDR3 bases: TGTGCCAGCAGCCCTCCACGGGAGACTTACAACTATGGCTACACCTTC. Residues: CASSPPRETYNYGYTF.

V and J are TRBV6-5 and TRBJ1-1; TRBD1 matches 7 bases. The CDR3 length is 14 residues. Germline CDR1 reads MNHEY; CDR2 reads SVGAGI. With V trimmed by 6 bases and J by 4 bases, 8 bases remained unmatched. CDR3 residues: CASSWGSGGTEAFF. In DNA form, the CDR3 reads TGTGCCAGCAGCTGGGGGTCAGGGGGCACTGAAGCTTTCTTT.

The V and J genes are TRBV15 and TRBJ1-2; weak D call: TRBD1 (5 bases). V lost 0 bases, J lost 4 bases, and 12 bases lay in between. Germline V lookup: CDR1 LNHNV, CDR2 YYDKDF (reference sequence). This CDR3 has 15 amino acids. The CDR3 nucleotides are TGTGCCACCAGCAGAGACGACAGCTACTTCTATGGCTACACCTTC. Translated, it gives CATSRDDSYFYGYTF.

The V gene is TRBV27, the J gene TRBJ2-5; 8 nucleotides line up with TRBD2. Germline CDR1 MNHEY, CDR2 SMNVEV (reference sequence). The J segment lost 2 bases and the V segment lost 6 bases, leaving 5 bases of the junction unmatched. The length of the CDR3 is 14 residues. CDR3 sequence (DNA): TGTGCCAGCAGCATACTAGCGGATCAAGAGACCCAGTACTTC. It codes for CASSILADQETQYF.

The chain employs TRBV11-3 and TRBJ2-5; 10 bases match TRBD2. V trimming: 1 base; J trimming: 0 bases; junction bases outside the gene matches: 8. From germline, CDR1 is SGHNT and CDR2 YENEEA. CDR3 size: 18 residues. Written as DNA, the CDR3 is TGTGCCAGCAGCTTAGGGGCCGCTAGCGGGGGTAACCAAGAGACCCAGTACTTC. It encodes CASSLGAASGGNQETQYF.